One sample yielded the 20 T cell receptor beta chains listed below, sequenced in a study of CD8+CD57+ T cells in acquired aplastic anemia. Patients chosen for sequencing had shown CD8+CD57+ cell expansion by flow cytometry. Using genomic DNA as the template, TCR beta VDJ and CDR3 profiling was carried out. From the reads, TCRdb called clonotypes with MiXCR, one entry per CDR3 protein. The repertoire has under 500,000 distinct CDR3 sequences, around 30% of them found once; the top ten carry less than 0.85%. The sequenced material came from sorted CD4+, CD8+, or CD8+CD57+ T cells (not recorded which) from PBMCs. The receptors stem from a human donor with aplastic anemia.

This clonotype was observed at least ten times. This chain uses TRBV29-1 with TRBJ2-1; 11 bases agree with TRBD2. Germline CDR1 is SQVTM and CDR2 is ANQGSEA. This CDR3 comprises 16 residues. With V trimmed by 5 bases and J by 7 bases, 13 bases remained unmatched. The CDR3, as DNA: TGCAGCGTTCTTAGCGGGGGGGTATCAGGTTTAAATGAGCAGTTCTTC. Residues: CSVLSGGVSGLNEQFF.

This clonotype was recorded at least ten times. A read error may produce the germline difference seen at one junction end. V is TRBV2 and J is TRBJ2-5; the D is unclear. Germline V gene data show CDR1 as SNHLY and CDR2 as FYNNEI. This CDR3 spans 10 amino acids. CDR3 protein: CASREETQYF. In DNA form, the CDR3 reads TGTGCCAGCAGGGAAGAGACCCAGTACTTC.

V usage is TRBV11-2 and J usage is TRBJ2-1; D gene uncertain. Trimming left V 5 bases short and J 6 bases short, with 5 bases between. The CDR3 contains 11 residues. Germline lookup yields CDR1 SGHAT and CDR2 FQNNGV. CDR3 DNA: TGTGCCAGCAGCCCCAGCAATGAGCAGTTCTTC. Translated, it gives CASSPSNEQFF.

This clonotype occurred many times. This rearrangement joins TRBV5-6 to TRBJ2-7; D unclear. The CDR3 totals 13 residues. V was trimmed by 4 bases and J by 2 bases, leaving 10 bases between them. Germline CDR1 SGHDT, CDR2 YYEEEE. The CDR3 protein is CASSLGYAYEQYF. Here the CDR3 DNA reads TGTGCCAGCAGCCTAGGCTACGCCTACGAGCAGTACTTC.

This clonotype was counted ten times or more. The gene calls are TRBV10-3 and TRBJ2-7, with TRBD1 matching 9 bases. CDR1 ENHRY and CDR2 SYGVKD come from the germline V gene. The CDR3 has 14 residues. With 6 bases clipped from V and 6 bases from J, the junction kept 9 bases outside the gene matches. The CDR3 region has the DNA TGTGCCATCAGCTCCGGGACAGGGACGGTCGAGCAGTACTTC. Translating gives CAISSGTGTVEQYF.

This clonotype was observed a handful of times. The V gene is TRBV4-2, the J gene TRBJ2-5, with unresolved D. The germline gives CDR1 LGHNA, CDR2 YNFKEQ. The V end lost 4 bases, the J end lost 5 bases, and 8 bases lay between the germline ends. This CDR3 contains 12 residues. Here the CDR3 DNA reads TGTGCCAGCAGCCGAGAGGTGGAGACCCAGTACTTC. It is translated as CASSREVETQYF.

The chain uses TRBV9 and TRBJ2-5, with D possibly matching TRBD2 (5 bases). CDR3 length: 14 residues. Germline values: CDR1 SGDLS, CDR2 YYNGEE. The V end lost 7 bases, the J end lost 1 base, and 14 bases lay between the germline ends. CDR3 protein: CASSPVGSQETQYF. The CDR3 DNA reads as TGTGCCAGCTCACCCGTTGGGAGCCAAGAGACCCAGTACTTC.

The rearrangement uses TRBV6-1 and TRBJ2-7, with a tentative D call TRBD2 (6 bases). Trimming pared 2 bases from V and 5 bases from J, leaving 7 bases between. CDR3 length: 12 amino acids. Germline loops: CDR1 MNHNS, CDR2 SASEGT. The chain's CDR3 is CASSEPGDEQYF. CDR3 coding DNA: TGTGCCAGCAGTGAACCGGGAGACGAGCAGTACTTC.

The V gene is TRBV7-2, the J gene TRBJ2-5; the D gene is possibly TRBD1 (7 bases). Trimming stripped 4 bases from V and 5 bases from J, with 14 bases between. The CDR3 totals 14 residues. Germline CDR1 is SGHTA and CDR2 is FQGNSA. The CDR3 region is CASSSQGGGETQYF. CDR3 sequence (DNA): TGTGCCAGCAGCTCTCAGGGGGGTGGCGAGACCCAGTACTTC. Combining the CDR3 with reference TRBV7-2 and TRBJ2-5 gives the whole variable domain GAGVSQSPSNKVTEKGKDVELRCDPISGHTALYWYRQSLGQGLEFLIYFQGNSAPDKSGLPSDRFSAERTGGSVSTLTIQRTQQEDSAVYLCASSSQGGGETQYFGPGTRLLVL.

The CDR3 is CASSYSDRQYNEQFF. CDR3 nucleotides: TGTGCCAGCAGTTACTCTGACAGGCAATACAATGAGCAGTTCTTC. The rearrangement joins TRBV6-5 to TRBJ2-1; D is possibly TRBD1 (6 bases). Germline values: CDR1 MNHEY, CDR2 SVGAGI. The V end was cut by 0 bases, the J end by 4 bases, with 10 bases between. CDR3 size: 15 residues.

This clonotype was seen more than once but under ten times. The CDR3 is CANLIWGPGYEQYF. CDR3 nucleotide sequence: TGTGCTAACCTCATATGGGGGCCAGGTTACGAGCAGTACTTC. The chain uses TRBV9 and TRBJ2-7, with a tentative D call TRBD1 (6 bases). The germline V gene has CDR1 SGDLS and CDR2 YYNGEE. This CDR3 has 14 residues.

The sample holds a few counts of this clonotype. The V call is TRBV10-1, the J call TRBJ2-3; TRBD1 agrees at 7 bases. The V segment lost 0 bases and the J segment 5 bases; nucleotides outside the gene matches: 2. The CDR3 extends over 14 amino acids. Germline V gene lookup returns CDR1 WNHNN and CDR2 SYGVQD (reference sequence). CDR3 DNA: TGCGCCAGCAGTGAGTCAGGGGACAGAGATACGCAGTATTTT. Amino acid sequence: CASSESGDRDTQYF.

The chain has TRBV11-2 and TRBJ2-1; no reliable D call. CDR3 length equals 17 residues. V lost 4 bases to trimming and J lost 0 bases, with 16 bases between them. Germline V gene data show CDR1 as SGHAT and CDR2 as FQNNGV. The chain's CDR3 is CASSSPRGKGSYNEQFF. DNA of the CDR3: TGTGCCAGCAGCTCTCCCCGTGGGAAAGGCTCCTACAATGAGCAGTTCTTC.

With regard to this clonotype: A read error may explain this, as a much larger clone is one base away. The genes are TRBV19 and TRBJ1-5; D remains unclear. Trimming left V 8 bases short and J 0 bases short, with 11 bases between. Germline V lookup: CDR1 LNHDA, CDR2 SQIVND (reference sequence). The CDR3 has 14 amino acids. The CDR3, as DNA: TGTGCCAGTGACGGTGTTGGTAGCAATCAGCCCCAGCATTTT. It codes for CASDGVGSNQPQHF.

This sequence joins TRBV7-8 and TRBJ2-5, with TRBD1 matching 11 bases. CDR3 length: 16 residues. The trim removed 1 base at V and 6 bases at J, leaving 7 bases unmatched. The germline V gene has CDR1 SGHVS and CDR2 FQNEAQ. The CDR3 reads CASSLVRTGGVKTQYF. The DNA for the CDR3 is TGTGCCAGCAGCTTAGTTCGGACAGGGGGCGTTAAGACCCAGTACTTC.

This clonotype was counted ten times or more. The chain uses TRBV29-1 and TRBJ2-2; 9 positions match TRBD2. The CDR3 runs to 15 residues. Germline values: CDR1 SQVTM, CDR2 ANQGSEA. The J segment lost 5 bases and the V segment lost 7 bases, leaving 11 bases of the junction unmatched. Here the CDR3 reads CSAALIAGVTGELFF. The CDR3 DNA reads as TGCAGCGCCGCCTTAATAGCGGGAGTAACCGGGGAGCTGTTTTTT.

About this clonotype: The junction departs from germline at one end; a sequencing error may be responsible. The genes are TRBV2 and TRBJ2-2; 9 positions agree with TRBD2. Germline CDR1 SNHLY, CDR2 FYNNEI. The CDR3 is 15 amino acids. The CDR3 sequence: CASSRLAVLPGELVF. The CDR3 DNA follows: TGTGCCAGCAGCAGACTAGCGGTATTACCCGGGGAGCTGGTTTTT.

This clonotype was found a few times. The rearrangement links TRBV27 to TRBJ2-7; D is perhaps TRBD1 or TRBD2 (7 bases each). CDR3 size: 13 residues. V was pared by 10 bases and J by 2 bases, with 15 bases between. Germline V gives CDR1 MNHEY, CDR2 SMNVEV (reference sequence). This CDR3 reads CATQGGVTYEQYF. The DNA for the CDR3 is TGTGCCACTCAGGGGGGGGTAACCTACGAGCAGTACTTC.

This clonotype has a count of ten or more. CDR3 region: CASSMRQGLEKLFF. CDR3 nucleotides: TGTGCCAGTAGTATGAGACAGGGCCTCGAAAAACTGTTTTTT. The genes are TRBV19 and TRBJ1-4; 7 bases match TRBD1. J was trimmed by 8 bases and V by 3 bases; bases with no gene match: 6. This CDR3 spans 14 amino acids. CDR1 is LNHDA and CDR2 is SQIVND in the germline V gene (reference sequence).

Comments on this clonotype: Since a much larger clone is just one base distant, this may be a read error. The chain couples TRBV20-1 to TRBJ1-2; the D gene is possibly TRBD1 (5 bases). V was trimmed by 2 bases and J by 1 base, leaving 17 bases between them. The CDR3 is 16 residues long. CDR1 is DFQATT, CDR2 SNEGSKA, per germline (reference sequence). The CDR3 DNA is TGCAGTGCTAGACGCGGCAGGGTACCAGTTAACTATGGCTACACCTTC. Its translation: CSARRGRVPVNYGYTF.